This T cell receptor beta chain was captured by sequencing in a study of blood T cell repertoires in COVID-19. Study summary: From T cells, B-cell-depleted T cells, or PBMCs came the material, which was cDNA or gDNA.

V was shortened by 5 bases and J by 1 base, with 8 bases between the two germline ends. The CDR3 is 13 amino acids. The germline V gene has CDR1 SGHAT and CDR2 FQNNGV. Participant age was roughly 18 to 89 years, and participants resided in roughly 24 US areas. TCRdb's table, derived via immunoSEQ multiplex PCR, lists solely in-frame clones and lacks some. Here the sample spans roughly 300,000 clones, 85% being singletons. Sequencing was performed on PBMCs or T cells enriched from blood (not recorded which). This chain uses TRBV11-2 with TRBJ1-1, with D unclear. The receptor was isolated from a woman in her forties or fifties who had recovered from COVID-19. The CDR3 sequence: CASSLFGNTEAFF. The DNA of the CDR3 is TGTGCCAGCAGCCTATTTGGGAACACTGAAGCTTTCTTT. The whole variable domain, remainder taken from reference TRBV11-2 and TRBJ1-1, is EAGVAQSPRYKIIEKRQSVAFWCNPISGHATLYWYQQILGQGPKLLIQFQNNGVVDDSQLPKDRFSAERLKGVDSTLKIQPAKLEDSAVYLCASSLFGNTEAFFGQGTRLTVV.